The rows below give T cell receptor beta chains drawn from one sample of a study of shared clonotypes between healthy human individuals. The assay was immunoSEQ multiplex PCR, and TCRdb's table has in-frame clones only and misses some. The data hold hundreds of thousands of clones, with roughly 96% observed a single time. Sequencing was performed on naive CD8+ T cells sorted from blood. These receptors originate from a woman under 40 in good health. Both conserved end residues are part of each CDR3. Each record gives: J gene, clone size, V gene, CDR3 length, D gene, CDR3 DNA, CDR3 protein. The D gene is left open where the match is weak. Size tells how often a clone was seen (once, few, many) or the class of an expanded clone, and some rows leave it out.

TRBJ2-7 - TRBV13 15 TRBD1 TGTGCCAGCAGCCGGACAGGGGGCGATATCTACGAGCAGTACTTC CASSRTGGDIYEQYF
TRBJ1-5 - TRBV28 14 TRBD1 TGTGCCAGCAGCCTAGGGACAGGGCTTCAGCCCCAGCATTTT CASSLGTGLQPQHF
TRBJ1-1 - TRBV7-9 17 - TGTGCCAGCAGCTTAGCGGAGTTTCCGGGCTCTGGCACTGAAGCTTTCTTT CASSLAEFPGSGTEAFF
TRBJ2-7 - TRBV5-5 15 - TGTGCCAGCAGCCCAGCGAGAGGGGCCCTCTACGAGCAGTACTTC CASSPARGALYEQYF
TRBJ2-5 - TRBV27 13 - TGTGCCAGCAGGGCGGGGACTGGGCAGACCCAGTACTTC CASRAGTGQTQYF
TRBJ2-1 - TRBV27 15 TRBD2 TGTGCCAGCAGCCCCACTAGCGGGAGTTCATCTGAGCAGTTCTTC CASSPTSGSSSEQFF
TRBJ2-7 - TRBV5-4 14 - TGTGCCAGCAGCCCTGGTCGGGTGTATGACGAGCAGTACTTC CASSPGRVYDEQYF
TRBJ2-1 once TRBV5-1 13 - TGCGCCAGCAGCTTGCCAAGTTACAATGAGCAGTTCTTC CASSLPSYNEQFF
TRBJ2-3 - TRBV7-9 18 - TGTGCCAGCAGCTTAACGCCTTTAAAGCTTACGCACACAGATACGCAGTATTTT CASSLTPLKLTHTDTQYF
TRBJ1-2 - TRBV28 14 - TGTGCCAGCAGCGACCCGGTGGGATCCTATGGCTACACCTTC CASSDPVGSYGYTF
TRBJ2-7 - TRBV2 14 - TGTGCCAGCAGTGAATACAGGGCGGGCTACGAGCAGTACTTC CASSEYRAGYEQYF
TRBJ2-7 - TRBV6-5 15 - TGTGCCAGCAGTTACTCGGCGGGGCTGGCCTACGAGCAGTACTTC CASSYSAGLAYEQYF
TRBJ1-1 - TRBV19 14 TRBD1 TGTGCCAGTAGAGAAGGGGGCGCAGGAACTGAAGCTTTCTTT CASREGGAGTEAFF
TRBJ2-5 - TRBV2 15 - TGTGCCAGCAGTGAAGCGGGATGGGAGGAAGAGACCCAGTACTTC CASSEAGWEEETQYF
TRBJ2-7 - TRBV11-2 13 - TGTGCCAGCACCCACCGGGCCAACCACGAGCAGTACTTC CASTHRANHEQYF
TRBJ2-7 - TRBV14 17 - TGTGCCAGCAGCCAAGATACCTTTGACAGAGGTTTCTACGAGCAGTACTTC CASSQDTFDRGFYEQYF
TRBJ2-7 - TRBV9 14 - TGTGCCAGCAGCGTAGGCGACAGCTCCTACGAGCAGTACTTC CASSVGDSSYEQYF
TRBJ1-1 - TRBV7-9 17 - TGTGCCAGCAGCCCCCCGGTTAATACGGGGCTGAACACTGAAGCTTTCTTT CASSPPVNTGLNTEAFF
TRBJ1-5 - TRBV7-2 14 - TGTGCCAGCAGCCTAGGACACAGCAATCAGCCCCAGCATTTT CASSLGHSNQPQHF
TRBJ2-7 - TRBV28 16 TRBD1 TGTGCCAGCAGCCCATGGGACAGGGGGCTTTCCTACGAGCAGTACTTC CASSPWDRGLSYEQYF
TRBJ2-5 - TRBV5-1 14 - TGCGCCAGCAGCTTGGAGGACGCACAAGAGACCCAGTACTTC CASSLEDAQETQYF
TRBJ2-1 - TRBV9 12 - TGTGCCAGCAGCGTAGGGGGAGCTGAGCAGTTCTTC CASSVGGAEQFF
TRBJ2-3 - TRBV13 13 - TGTGCCAGCAGCCAGCTAGAGTCGGATACGCAGTATTTT CASSQLESDTQYF
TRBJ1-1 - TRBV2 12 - TGTGCCAGCAGTAACAGGGTAGCTGAAGCTTTCTTT CASSNRVAEAFF
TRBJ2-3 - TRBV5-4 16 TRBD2 TGTGCCAGCAGCGAAGGACTAGCGGGAAGCACAGATACGCAGTATTTT CASSEGLAGSTDTQYF
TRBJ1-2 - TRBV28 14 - TGTGCCAGCAGCGGACTCCAGTTAAACTATGGCTGCACCTTC CASSGLQLNYGCTF
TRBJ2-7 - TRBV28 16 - TGTGCCAGCAGTCCAGCATTCAGGGGAGCGTCCTACGAGCAGTACTTC CASSPAFRGASYEQYF
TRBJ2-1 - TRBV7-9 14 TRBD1 TGTGCCAGCAGCCCAAGGGACAGGCTAAATGAGCAGTTCTTC CASSPRDRLNEQFF
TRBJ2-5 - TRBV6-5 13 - TGTGCCAGCAAGGAGGGGCCACAAGAGACCCAGTACTTC CASKEGPQETQYF
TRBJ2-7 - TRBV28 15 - TGTGCCAGCAGTTTACCCCGGGACCCTTCCTACGAGCAGTACTTC CASSLPRDPSYEQYF
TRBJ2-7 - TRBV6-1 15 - TGTGCCAGCAGTGAAGGTGGGGATCGTTGGTACGAGCAGTACTTC CASSEGGDRWYEQYF
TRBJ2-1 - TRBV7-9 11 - TGTGCCAGCAGCACTGACAATGAGCAGTTCTTC CASSTDNEQFF
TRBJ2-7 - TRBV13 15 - TGTGCCAGCAGCTTAGGAGGTTCAGTCGCCTACGAGCAGTACTTC CASSLGGSVAYEQYF
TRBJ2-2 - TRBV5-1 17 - TGCGCCAGTACAACTACAGGGTCTCCGTTCCTCTCCGGGGAGCTGTTTTTT CASTTTGSPFLSGELFF
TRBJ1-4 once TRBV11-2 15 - TGTGCCAGCAGCCCTCGGGCACAGAGGAATGAAAAACTGTTTTTT CASSPRAQRNEKLFF
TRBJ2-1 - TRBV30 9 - TGTGCAGGGGGGGCCGAGCAGTTCTTC CAGGAEQFF
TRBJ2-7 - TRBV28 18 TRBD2 TGTGCCAGCAGTCCTGGGGAATGGGGACTAGCGGGAGCCGGAGAGCAGTACTTC CASSPGEWGLAGAGEQYF
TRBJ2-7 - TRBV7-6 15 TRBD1 TGTGCCAGCAGCTTAGGGGGGACAGGGATCTACGAGCAGTACTTC CASSLGGTGIYEQYF
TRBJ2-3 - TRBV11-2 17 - TGTGCCAGCAGCAAATTAGGGTCCCTAGGATCTGGAGATACGCAGTATTTT CASSKLGSLGSGDTQYF
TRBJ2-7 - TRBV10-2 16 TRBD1 TGCGCCAGCAGTTCCCGGGACAGGGTCCGGGGCTACGAGCAGTACTTC CASSSRDRVRGYEQYF
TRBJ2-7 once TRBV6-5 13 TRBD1 TGTGCCAGCAGTTGGGACAGGTCCTACGAGCAGTACTTC CASSWDRSYEQYF
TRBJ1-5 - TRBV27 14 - TGTGCCAGCAGTTCGGACATTTTAGGCCAGCCCCAGCATTTT CASSSDILGQPQHF
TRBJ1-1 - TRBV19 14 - TGTGCCACCAAAGGGGACACCTTGAACACTGAAGCTTTCTTT CATKGDTLNTEAFF
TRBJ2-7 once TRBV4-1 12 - TGCGCCAGCAGCCAACCCCCCAACGAGCAGTACTTC CASSQPPNEQYF
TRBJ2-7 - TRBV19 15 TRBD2 TGTGCCAGTAGTATAGAAAGCGGGATCTCCTACGAGCAGTACTTC CASSIESGISYEQYF